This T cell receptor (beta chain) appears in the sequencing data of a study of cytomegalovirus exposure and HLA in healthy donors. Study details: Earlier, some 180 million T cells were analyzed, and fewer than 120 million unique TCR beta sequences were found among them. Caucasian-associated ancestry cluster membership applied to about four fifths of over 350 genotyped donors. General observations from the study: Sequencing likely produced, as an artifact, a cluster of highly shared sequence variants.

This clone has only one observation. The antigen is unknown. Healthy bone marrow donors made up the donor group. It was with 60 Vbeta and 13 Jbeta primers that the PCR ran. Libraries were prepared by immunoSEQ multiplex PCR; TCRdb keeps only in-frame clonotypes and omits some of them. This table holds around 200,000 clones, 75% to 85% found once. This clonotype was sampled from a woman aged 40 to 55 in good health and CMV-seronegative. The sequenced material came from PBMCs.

CDR3 bases: TGTGCCAGCAGCGCCGTCGGCCAGGGGAACTATGGCTACACCTTC. It yields the protein CASSAVGQGNYGYTF. The chain combines TRBV9 with TRBJ1-2; perhaps TRBD1 as D (6 bases). The germline CDR1 and CDR2 sequences are SGDLS and YYNGEE. The V end lost 3 bases, the J end lost 2 bases, and 14 bases lay between the germline ends. The CDR3 is made up of 15 amino acids.